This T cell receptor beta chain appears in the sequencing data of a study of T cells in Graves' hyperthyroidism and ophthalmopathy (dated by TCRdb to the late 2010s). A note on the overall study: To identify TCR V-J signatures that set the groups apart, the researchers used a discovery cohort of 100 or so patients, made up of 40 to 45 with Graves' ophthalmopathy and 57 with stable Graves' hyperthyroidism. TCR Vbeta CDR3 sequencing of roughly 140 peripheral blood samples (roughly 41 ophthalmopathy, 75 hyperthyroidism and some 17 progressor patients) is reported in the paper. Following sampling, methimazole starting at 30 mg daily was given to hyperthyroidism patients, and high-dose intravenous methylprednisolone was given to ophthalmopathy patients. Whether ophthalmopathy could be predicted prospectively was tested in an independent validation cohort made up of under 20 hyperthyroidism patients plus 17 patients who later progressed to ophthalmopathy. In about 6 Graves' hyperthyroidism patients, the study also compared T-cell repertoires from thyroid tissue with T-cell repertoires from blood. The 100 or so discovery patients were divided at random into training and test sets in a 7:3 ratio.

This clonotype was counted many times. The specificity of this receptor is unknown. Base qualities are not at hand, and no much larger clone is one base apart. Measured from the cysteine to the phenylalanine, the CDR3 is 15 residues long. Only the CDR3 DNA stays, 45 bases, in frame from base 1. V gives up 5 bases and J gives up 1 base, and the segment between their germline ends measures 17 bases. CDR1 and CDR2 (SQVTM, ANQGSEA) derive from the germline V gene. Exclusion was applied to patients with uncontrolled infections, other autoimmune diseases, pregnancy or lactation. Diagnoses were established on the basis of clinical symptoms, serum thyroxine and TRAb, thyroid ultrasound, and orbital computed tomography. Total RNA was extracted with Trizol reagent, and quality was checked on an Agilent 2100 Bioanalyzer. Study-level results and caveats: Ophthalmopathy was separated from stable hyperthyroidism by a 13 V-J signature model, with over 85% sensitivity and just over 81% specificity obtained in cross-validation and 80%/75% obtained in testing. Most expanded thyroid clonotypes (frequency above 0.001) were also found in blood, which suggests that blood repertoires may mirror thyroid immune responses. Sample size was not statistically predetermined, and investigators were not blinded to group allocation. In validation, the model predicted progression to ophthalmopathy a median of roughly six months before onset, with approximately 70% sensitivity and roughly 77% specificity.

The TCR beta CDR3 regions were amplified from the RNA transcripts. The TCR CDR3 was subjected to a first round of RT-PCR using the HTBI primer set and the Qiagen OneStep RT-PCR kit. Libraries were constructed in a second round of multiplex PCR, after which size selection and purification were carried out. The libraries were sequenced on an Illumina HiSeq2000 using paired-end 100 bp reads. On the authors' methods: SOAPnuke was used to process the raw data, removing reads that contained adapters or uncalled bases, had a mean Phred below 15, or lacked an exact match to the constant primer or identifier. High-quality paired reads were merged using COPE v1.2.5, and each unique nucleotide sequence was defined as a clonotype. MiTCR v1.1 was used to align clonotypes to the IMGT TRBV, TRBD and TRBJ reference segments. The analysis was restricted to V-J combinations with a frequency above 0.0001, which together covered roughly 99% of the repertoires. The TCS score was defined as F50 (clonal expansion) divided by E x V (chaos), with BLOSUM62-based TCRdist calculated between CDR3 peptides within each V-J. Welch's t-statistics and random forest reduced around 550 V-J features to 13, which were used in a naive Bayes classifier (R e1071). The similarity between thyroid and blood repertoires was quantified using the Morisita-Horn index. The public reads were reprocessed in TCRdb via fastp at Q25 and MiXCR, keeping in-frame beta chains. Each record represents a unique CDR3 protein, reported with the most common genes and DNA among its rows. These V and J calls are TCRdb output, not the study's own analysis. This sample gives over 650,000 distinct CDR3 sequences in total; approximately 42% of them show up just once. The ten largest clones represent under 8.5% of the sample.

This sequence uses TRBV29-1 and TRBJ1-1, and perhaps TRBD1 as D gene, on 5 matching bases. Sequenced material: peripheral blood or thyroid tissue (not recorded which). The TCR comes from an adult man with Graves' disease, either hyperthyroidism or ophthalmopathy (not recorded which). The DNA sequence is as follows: TGCAGCGTTCGACAGCCTCACACTGGGAACACTGAAGCTTTCTTT. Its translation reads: CSVRQPHTGNTEAFF.